Below are 5 T cell receptor beta chains sequenced from a single sample in a study of shared clonotypes between healthy human individuals. TCRdb keeps only in-frame clones here, not all; method: immunoSEQ multiplex PCR. The sample lists about 2.3 million clones, over 90% seen once, with roughly 0.36% in the top ten. The sequencing sample was made of naive CD4+ T cells from PBMCs. As for subset: CD45RA+ positively selected. The receptors were gathered from a man between 18 and 29 years old in good health. Some clones in this sample may be carry-over from other donors' samples.

The genes are TRBV6-5 and TRBJ1-4, with D perhaps TRBD1 (5 bases). Germline CDR1 MNHEY, CDR2 SVGAGI. The V and J ends lost 5 bases and 10 bases respectively, with 17 bases between them. The CDR3 runs to 14 residues. This chain's CDR3 is CASSRGQATGKLFF. As DNA, the CDR3 is TGTGCCAGCAGTAGAGGACAAGCCACCGGAAAACTGTTTTTT.

The chain is built from TRBV7-2 and TRBJ1-1; maybe TRBD1 (5 bases). This CDR3 contains 16 residues. Germline V gene lookup returns CDR1 SGHTA and CDR2 FQGNSA. Trimming removed 2 bases from V and 0 bases from J, with 13 bases in between. The CDR3 DNA sequence: TGTGCCAGCAGCTTACGCTTTGGGGCAATGAACACTGAAGCTTTCTTT. Translating it yields CASSLRFGAMNTEAFF.

The chain has TRBV28 and TRBJ1-1; D gene unclear. The germline V gene has CDR1 MDHEN and CDR2 SYDVKM. The CDR3 runs to 13 residues. V was trimmed by 3 bases and J by 3 bases, leaving 8 bases between them. The CDR3 DNA follows: TGTGCCAGCAGTTTGGAGACGTACACTGAAGCTTTCTTT. Translating it yields CASSLETYTEAFF.

This rearrangement joins TRBV6-1 to TRBJ1-3; tentatively, D is TRBD1 (5 bases). This CDR3 spans 15 amino acids. Germline V CDR1 and CDR2: MNHNS, SASEGT. Trimming cost V 6 bases and J 4 bases, with 16 bases left between them. CDR3 sequence reads: CASSEGLYPGNTIYF. The CDR3 DNA reads TGTGCCAGCAGCGAGGGACTTTACCCGGGAAACACCATATATTTT.

The chain is built from TRBV7-8 and TRBJ1-1; the D is unclear. Germline lookup yields CDR1 SGHVS and CDR2 FQNEAQ. The CDR3 runs to 12 residues. The V gene lost 2 bases and the J gene lost 6 bases, with 7 bases spanning the gap. The CDR3 DNA sequence: TGTGCCAGCAGCTTAAAAGTAGCTGAAGCTTTCTTT. Translated, it gives CASSLKVAEAFF.